This T cell receptor beta chain was identified in a study of Tregs in tolerant kidney transplant recipients. Sequenced by immunoSEQ multiplex PCR; TCRdb stores in-frame clones only, minus some. The data show about 100,000 clones, over 85% seen once. Findings and caveats of the study: Expanding Tregs on activated donor B cells appeared to best identify donor-specific TCRbeta clones. Donor-specific Treg expansion exceeded global Treg expansion in tolerant patients, suggesting antigen drive. Changing PCR primers prevented nucleotide comparison between some patients' samples.

Mixed chimerism was transient after nonmyeloablative marrow transplants from related graft donors. CD4+CD25+CD127- Tregs, CD4+CD25- non-Tregs, CD4 and CD8 cells were sorted. Points on this clone: Antigen: not known. Within the sample, other DNA sequences also encode this same CDR3.

Trimming cost V 2 bases and J 5 bases, with 10 bases left between them. CDR1 is ENHRY and CDR2 is SYGVKD in the germline V gene. The CDR3 runs 15 residues. This rearrangement joins TRBV10-3 to TRBJ1-6; D gene uncertain. The clonotype comes from a human patient who received a combined kidney and bone marrow transplant. Some T cells may have originated in the graft donor. The sample consisted of CD4+ T cells from blood (PBMCs), taken 12 months after the transplant. DNA of the CDR3: TGTGCCATCAGTGAGCGAACAGTCAATAATTCACCCCTCCACTTT. As protein: CAISERTVNNSPLHF.